This paragraph reports one T cell receptor beta chain. Its cognate antigen has yet to be identified. The record has no base qualities; no much larger clone is one base away. This entry comes from a study of blood T cell repertoires in COVID-19 (dated by TCRdb to 2018 to 2021). A note on the overall study: Samples covering the acute and convalescent phases of COVID-19 were provided by collaborators in the United States, Italy and Spain. The prospective study material was composed of cDNA or gDNA derived from T cells, B-cell-depleted T cells, or PBMCs. The dataset comprised deeply sampled blood TCRbeta repertoires from subjects exposed to, actively infected with, or recovered from COVID-19. The repertoires were made available in a free public database intended to serve as a resource for research on the immune response to SARS-CoV-2. Samples were obtained from the ongoing ImmuneRACE study (first 160 participants) and from over 1,000 subjects provided by 6 global collaborators. A de-identified subject ID, COVID-19 status, age in years and sex were almost always included in the sample metadata. HLA class I and class II types, where available, came from metadata supplied by the sample provider rather than from assay-based typing. What the research found in general, with its limitations: The amount of clinical and demographic metadata varied by source and participant and was provided uncurated.

V drops 5 bases and J drops 5 bases, leaving 19 bases in between. The germline V gene (reference sequence) yields SEHNR for CDR1 and FQNEAQ for CDR2. Spanning cysteine to phenylalanine, the CDR3 consists of 16 amino acids. Kept here is only the CDR3 DNA, which spans 48 bases and is read in frame from base 1. In Seattle, one collaborating source enrolled patients while the infection was active and tracked those patients longitudinally over the course of disease. Whole blood was collected in K2EDTA tubes by collaborating institutions according to the institutions' own protocols. For TCRbeta analysis, collaborators shipped samples as frozen whole blood, isolated PBMCs, or DNA extracted from either of those sample types. TCRbeta CDR3 regions were amplified from genomic DNA by means of the immunoSEQ Assay, a bias-controlled multiplex PCR. The authors' analysis ran thus. Nucleated cell counts per sample were estimated from amplification of reference gene primers within the assay. To quantify the absolute abundance of each unique TCRbeta CDR3 rearrangement, sequence reads were collapsed and filtered. Productive Simpson clonality was computed per sample as the square root of Simpson's diversity index over productive rearrangements. Not all clones reach the TCRdb copy of this immuneACCESS table, which keeps in-frame sequences only. Checked studies attribute under half of the gap to unresolved V genes and leave the rest unexplained. V and J calls and clone size are copied from that table; D and trimming were computed from the DNA. The sample table contains about 60,000 clones; only one count was recorded for roughly 84% of them. The ten largest make up 9.5% to 13% of the sample.

The sequence is built from TRBV7-9 and TRBJ2-1, with TRBD2 tentatively as D gene (6 bases match). This TCR derives from a man aged 25-40 years with COVID-19, enrolled during active disease. Sequenced material: peripheral blood. The nucleotides are TGTGCCAGCAGCCGCCGGGACTCCAGTGGCCACAATGAGCAGTTCTTC. It specifies CASSRRDSSGHNEQFF.